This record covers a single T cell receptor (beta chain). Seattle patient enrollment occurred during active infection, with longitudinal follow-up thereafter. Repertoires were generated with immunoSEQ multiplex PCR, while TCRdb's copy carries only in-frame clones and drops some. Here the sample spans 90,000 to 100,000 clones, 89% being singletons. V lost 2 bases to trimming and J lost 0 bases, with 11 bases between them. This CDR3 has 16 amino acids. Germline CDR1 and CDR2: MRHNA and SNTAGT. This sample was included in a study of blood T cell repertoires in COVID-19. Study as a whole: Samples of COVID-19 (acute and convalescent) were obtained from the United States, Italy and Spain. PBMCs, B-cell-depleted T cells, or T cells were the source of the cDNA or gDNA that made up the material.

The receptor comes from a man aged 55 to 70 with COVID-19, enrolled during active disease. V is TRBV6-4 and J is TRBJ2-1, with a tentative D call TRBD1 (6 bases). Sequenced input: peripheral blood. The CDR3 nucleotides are TGTGCCAGCAGTGACGGACAGCGGCGCTCCTACAATGAGCAGTTCTTC. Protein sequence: CASSDGQRRSYNEQFF.